This T cell receptor (beta chain) was recorded in a study of blood T cell repertoires in COVID-19 (dated by TCRdb to 2020 to 2022). About the study as a whole: Samples from collaborators originated in the United States, Italy and Spain and spanned both the acute and convalescent phases of COVID-19. HLA class I and class II types, where available, came from metadata supplied by the sample provider rather than from assay-based typing. Deeply sampled blood TCRbeta repertoires from subjects exposed to, actively infected with, or recovered from COVID-19 were included in the dataset. Samples were obtained from the ongoing ImmuneRACE study (first 160 participants) and from about 1,300 subjects provided by 6 global collaborators. A freely available public database, intended as a resource for researchers studying the immune response to SARS-CoV-2, is where the repertoires were released. The prospective study material was composed of cDNA or gDNA derived from T cells, B-cell-depleted T cells, or PBMCs. The sample metadata nearly always contained a de-identified subject ID, COVID-19 status, age in years and sex.

What the research found in general, with its limitations: Clinical and demographic metadata were provided uncurated, with the amount varying by source and participant.

In the case of this clone: What this receptor recognizes is not known. Base qualities are not recorded, but no much larger clone differs from it by a single base.

At one collaborating source in Seattle, patients were enrolled during active infection and were followed longitudinally through the course of disease. Whole blood was collected in K2EDTA tubes by collaborating institutions according to the institutions' own protocols. Collaborator samples were shipped for TCRbeta analysis as frozen whole blood, isolated PBMCs, or DNA extracted from either sample type. The immunoSEQ Assay, a bias-controlled multiplex PCR, was used to amplify TCRbeta CDR3 regions from genomic DNA. As for the original processing: The number of nucleated cells in each sample was estimated from the amplification of reference gene primers within the assay. Sequence reads were collapsed and filtered to measure the absolute abundance of every unique TCRbeta CDR3 rearrangement. For each sample, productive Simpson clonality was calculated by taking the square root of Simpson's diversity index across productive rearrangements. The immuneACCESS repertoire file appears here via TCRdb, limited to in-frame rearrangements. These files lack a portion of the clones; in checked studies, under half of the deficit traces to unresolved V genes, and the cause of the others is not known. The V and J calls and clone size come from that table; D and trimming were worked out from the DNA. The sample data list hundreds of thousands of clones, and roughly 89% of these were observed just once. The leading ten clones occupy about 0.91% of the sample.

CDR1 SNHLY and CDR2 FYNNEI are derived from the germline V gene. V drops 5 bases and J drops 2 bases, leaving 12 bases in between. Inclusive of the bounding cysteine and phenylalanine, the CDR3 is 14 residues long. Just CDR3 DNA is preserved here, 42 bases in frame from base 1. The rearranged segments are TRBV2 and TRBJ2-5; D gene: possibly TRBD1, on 6 matching bases. The sequencing sample was made of peripheral blood. The TCR comes from a man between 18 and 29 years old with COVID-19, enrolled during active disease. The CDR3 protein sequence reads: CASSQIRGQETQYF. The bases are TGTGCCAGCAGTCAAATCAGGGGTCAAGAGACCCAGTACTTC.